This T cell receptor (beta chain) was identified in a study of blood T cell repertoires in COVID-19. The wider study: T cells, B-cell-depleted T cells, or PBMCs supplied cDNA or gDNA.

Measured with immunoSEQ multiplex PCR; TCRdb has only the in-frame clones, and not every one. The sample shows approximately 190,000 clones, 82% of them seen only once. Germline V lookup: CDR1 MNHEY, CDR2 SMNVEV (reference sequence). V lost 7 bases, J lost 3 bases, and 7 bases lay in between. CDR3 length: 12 amino acids. The specimen sequenced was peripheral blood. This TCR came from a human donor with acute or convalescent COVID-19. The donor label of this sample is uncertain. This chain joins TRBV27 and TRBJ2-1, with D unclear. The CDR3 DNA sequence: TGTGCCAGCACTGCAGGCTACAATGAGCAGTTCTTC. Protein: CASTAGYNEQFF.